One and the same sample provided the 3 T cell receptor beta chains below, sequenced in a study of cytomegalovirus exposure and HLA in healthy donors. In the PCR, 60 Vbeta and 13 Jbeta primers were used. Assay used: immunoSEQ multiplex PCR; TCRdb lists only in-frame clones, some missing. The sample contains about 140,000 clones, 60% to 80% of which appear only once. Sequenced: PBMCs. These receptors were collected from a man aged 18 to 35 in good health and CMV-seronegative.

The CDR3 DNA reads TGTGCCAGCAGCCAAGGTCCCACATCAGACTATGAGCAGTTCTTC. Translated: CASSQGPTSDYEQFF. The chain employs TRBV4-2 and TRBJ2-1; D is undetermined. This CDR3 spans 15 amino acids. Trimming removed 1 base at V and 8 bases at J, with 15 bases between. Germline CDR1 LGHNA, CDR2 YNFKEQ.

The rearrangement links TRBV11-2 to TRBJ1-1; D ambiguous. Germline CDR1 reads SGHAT; CDR2 reads FQNNGV. The CDR3 consists of 11 residues. Trimming left V 1 base short and J 7 bases short, with 4 bases between. This CDR3 is CASSLGHEAFF. The CDR3, as DNA: TGTGCCAGCAGCTTAGGGCATGAAGCTTTCTTT.

Only one count was recorded for this clone. V usage is TRBV5-1 and J usage is TRBJ1-3; TRBD1 matches 7 bases. The length of the CDR3 is 14 residues. J lost 3 bases, V lost 1 base, and 1 base had no gene match. The germline CDR1 and CDR2 sequences are SGHRS and YFSETQ. The CDR3: CASSLTGDGNTIYF. DNA of the CDR3: TGCGCCAGCAGCTTGACAGGGGATGGAAACACCATATATTTT.